A single sample is the source of the 3 T cell receptor beta chains below, sequenced in a study of T cell repertoires in cytomegalovirus infection. Via MiXCR, TCRdb re-called the reads, giving one row per CDR3 protein. Here the sample spans around 200,000 distinct CDR3 sequences, about 18% being singletons. Sequencing was done on a sample of CD8+ T cells from PBMCs. The receptors originated from a human donor in good health (CMV status not recorded). Some clones in this sample may be carry-over from other donors' samples.

J is TRBJ2-3 and V is TRBV14; 9 bases are shared with TRBD2. Germline lookup yields CDR1 SGHDN and CDR2 FVKESK. V lost 4 bases to trimming and J lost 3 bases; unmatched junction nucleotides: 11. This CDR3 spans 17 amino acids. CDR3 residues: CASSPGFSGGLTDTQYF. DNA of the CDR3: TGTGCCAGCAGCCCCGGTTTTAGCGGGGGCCTTACAGATACGCAGTATTTT.

The rearrangement joins TRBV6-5 to TRBJ1-5; no definite D call. The CDR3 consists of 14 residues. The germline gives CDR1 MNHEY, CDR2 SVGAGI. V was clipped by 0 bases and J by 7 bases, with 10 bases between them. CDR3 in DNA: TGTGCCAGCAGTTACTCGAATGGAGGCCAGCCCCAGCATTTT. Translating gives CASSYSNGGQPQHF.

This clonotype was observed a handful of times. The J gene is TRBJ1-1, the V gene TRBV6-2 or TRBV6-3; D is unresolved. Trimming took 5 bases from V and 8 from J, leaving 9 bases between them. Germline V lookup: CDR1 MNHEY, CDR2 SVGEGT. The CDR3 totals 11 residues. CDR3 DNA: TGTGCCAGCAGTAACGCCCGAGAAGCTTTCTTT. The encoded protein is CASSNAREAFF.